The 30 T cell receptor beta chains reported below all come from one sample, sequenced in a study of beta chain features in type 1 diabetes. General study results and limits: In all four CD4+ subsets, TCRB CDR3 length was significantly, moderately reduced in type 1 diabetes.

Expressed TCRB transcripts were sequenced because the entire RNA isolate underwent reverse transcription. Profiled with immunoSEQ multiplex PCR; TCRdb holds only in-frame clones, not every one. The sample yields around 100,000 clones, around 30% seen once. No antigen has been assigned to these receptors. The sequencing sample was made of central memory CD4+ T cells from blood. The receptors originated from a woman aged 18-29 years with type 1 diabetes.

The chain is built from TRBV4-1 and TRBJ1-5; D uncertain. V lost 0 bases, J lost 7 bases, and 13 bases lay in between. CDR3 length equals 15 residues. Germline CDR1 MGHRA, CDR2 YSYEKL. The CDR3 spells CASSQDPFGEQPQHF. In DNA form, the CDR3 reads TGCGCCAGCAGCCAAGACCCCTTCGGTGAACAGCCCCAGCATTTT.

The chain carries TRBV7-2 and TRBJ1-5; TRBD1 aligns across 11 bases. V shed 6 bases and J 5 bases; nucleotides not matched to a gene: 3. The length of the CDR3 is 14 residues. Germline V gene sequence: CDR1 SGHTA, CDR2 FQGNSA. The CDR3 is CASRRTGGDQPQHF. In DNA form, the CDR3 reads TGTGCCAGCAGGAGGACAGGGGGCGATCAGCCCCAGCATTTT.

In this sample, this clone turned up a few times. The V call is TRBV28, the J call TRBJ1-2, with 8 bases identical to TRBD1. J was trimmed by 6 bases and V by 2 bases; bases with no gene match: 5. Germline CDR1 is MDHEN and CDR2 is SYDVKM. CDR3 length: 14 amino acids. The CDR3 coding sequence is TGTGCCAGCAGTTTACCCGGACAGGGTAATGGCTACACCTTC. This gives the protein CASSLPGQGNGYTF.

This clone was seen more than once but under ten times. The V gene is TRBV6-6, the J gene TRBJ2-1; TRBD1 matches at 7 bases. The J segment lost 6 bases and the V segment lost 4 bases, leaving 3 bases of the junction unmatched. This CDR3 is built from 13 residues. In germline, CDR1 is MNHNY, CDR2 SVGAGI (reference sequence). The CDR3 sequence is CASSLGQPNEQFF. For the CDR3, the DNA is TGTGCCAGCAGTTTGGGACAGCCCAATGAGCAGTTCTTC.

This rearrangement joins TRBV28 to TRBJ2-7; the match to TRBD2 covers 7 bases. The CDR3 sequence is 15 residues long. J was trimmed by 2 bases and V by 6 bases; bases with no gene match: 10. Germline V gives CDR1 MDHEN, CDR2 SYDVKM. The CDR3 DNA reads TGTGCCAGCAGCCTCCCCCTAGCGGCCGCCTACGAGCAGTACTTC. Translation: CASSLPLAAAYEQYF.

This clone was detected a few times. The CDR3 sequence is CASSLAGEVEQFF. The CDR3, as DNA: TGCGCCAGCAGCTTAGCGGGAGAAGTTGAGCAGTTCTTC. The J gene is TRBJ2-1, the V gene TRBV5-1; TRBD2 matches 8 bases. The CDR3 covers 13 residues. With V trimmed by 2 bases and J by 9 bases, 4 bases remained unmatched. In germline, CDR1 is SGHRS, CDR2 YFSETQ.

This sequence joins TRBV5-1 and TRBJ2-7; 13 positions agree with TRBD2. The CDR3 has 17 residues. Germline CDR1 SGHRS, CDR2 YFSETQ. The trim removed 3 bases at V and 5 bases at J, leaving 11 bases unmatched. CDR3 sequence: CASSSGLAGVGYDEQYF. DNA of the CDR3: TGCGCCAGCAGCTCCGGACTAGCGGGAGTCGGGTACGACGAGCAGTACTTC.

The chain has TRBV7-9 and TRBJ1-2; tentatively, D is TRBD1 (6 bases). V was trimmed by 5 bases and J by 6 bases, leaving 13 bases between them. This CDR3 spans 13 amino acids. The germline V gene has CDR1 SEHNR and CDR2 FQNEAQ (reference sequence). CDR3 loop: CASSRTVENGYTF. DNA for the CDR3: TGTGCCAGCAGCCGGACAGTAGAGAATGGCTACACCTTC.

The chain recombines TRBV28 with TRBJ1-2; no clear D gene. Germline CDR1 reads MDHEN; CDR2 reads SYDVKM. Trimming took off 8 bases at V and 4 bases at J, with 17 bases between the two ends. The CDR3 is 14 residues long. CDR3 protein: CASSSPPGFYGYTF. The CDR3, as DNA: TGTGCCAGCTCATCCCCGCCGGGGTTCTATGGCTACACCTTC.

This clone was observed a few times. Different DNA sequences within this sample yield the same CDR3. The genes are TRBV30 and TRBJ1-5; 7 bases are shared with TRBD1. From germline, CDR1 is GTSNPN and CDR2 SVGIG (reference sequence). This CDR3 is 13 amino acids long. V was clipped by 3 bases and J by 2 bases; unmatched bases: 1. The DNA of the CDR3 is TGTGCCTGGAGCGGACAGGGCAATCAGCCCCAGCATTTT. It yields the protein CAWSGQGNQPQHF.

The chain couples TRBV10-2 to TRBJ2-7, with no clear D. V lost 4 bases and J 3 bases, leaving 13 bases between the germline ends. This CDR3 contains 14 residues. Per germline, CDR1 WSHSY and CDR2 SAAADI. In DNA, the CDR3 is TGCGCCAGCAGTGTTGGGCCACACGGCTACGAGCAGTACGTC. Translated: CASSVGPHGYEQYV.

This rearrangement joins TRBV29-1 to TRBJ1-2, with TRBD1 matching 7 bases. With V trimmed by 4 bases and J by 7 bases, 3 bases remained unmatched. Germline CDR1 is SQVTM and CDR2 is ANQGSEA. The CDR3 length is 11 residues. CDR3 sequence (DNA): TGCAGCGTTGCTGACAGGGCTGGCTACACCTTC. Protein: CSVADRAGYTF.

V usage is TRBV9 and J usage is TRBJ1-4, with a possible D match to TRBD1 (6 bases). Germline CDR1 SGDLS, CDR2 YYNGEE. The CDR3 spans 15 residues. With 0 bases removed from V and 8 bases from J, the gap between germline ends came to 14 bases. CDR3 protein: CASSVASGGQEKLFF. The CDR3 nucleotides are TGTGCCAGCAGCGTAGCTTCGGGGGGCCAAGAAAAACTGTTTTTT.

V gene TRBV2 combines with J gene TRBJ2-2; 9 nucleotides line up with TRBD1. Losses at the gene ends were 6 bases for V and 5 bases for J; bases not matched to a gene: 10. There are 16 residues in the CDR3. Germline CDR1 SNHLY, CDR2 FYNNEI. CDR3 amino acids: CASRAQGARGTGELFF. CDR3 DNA sequence: TGTGCCAGCAGGGCACAGGGGGCGCGGGGGACCGGGGAGCTGTTTTTT.

This chain uses TRBV28 with TRBJ1-2, with D possibly TRBD1 on 5 matching bases. CDR3 length: 14 amino acids. Germline lookup yields CDR1 MDHEN and CDR2 SYDVKM. Trimming pared 6 bases from V and 2 bases from J, leaving 13 bases between. This chain's CDR3 is CASRQHQGNYGYTF. The CDR3 nucleotides are TGTGCCAGCAGACAACACCAGGGAAACTATGGCTACACCTTC.

The CDR3 DNA reads as TGTGCCTGGACCCGGGACAGCAATGAGCAGTTCTTC. This sequence encodes CAWTRDSNEQFF. This chain uses TRBV30 with TRBJ2-1, with TRBD1 matching 7 bases. Germline values: CDR1 GTSNPN, CDR2 SVGIG (reference sequence). With V trimmed by 4 bases and J by 6 bases, 3 bases remained unmatched. The CDR3 has 12 amino acids.

The V and J genes are TRBV5-4 and TRBJ1-2; 7 nucleotides line up with TRBD1. Germline V gene data show CDR1 as SGHNT and CDR2 as YYREEE (reference sequence). The ends lost 4 bases at V and 2 bases at J; junction bases unmatched: 5. This CDR3 spans 14 amino acids. The CDR3 loop is CASSMGQRNYGYTF. The DNA of the CDR3 is TGTGCCAGCAGCATGGGACAGAGGAACTATGGCTACACCTTC. The full variable domain, with the rest looked up from reference TRBV5-4 and TRBJ1-2, is ETGVTQSPTHLIKTRGQQVTLRCSSQSGHNTVSWYQQALGQGPQFIFQYYREEENGRGNFPPRFSGLQFPNYSSELNVNALELDDSALYLCASSMGQRNYGYTFGSGTRLTVV.

The chain carries TRBV6-1 and TRBJ2-3; 12 bases fit TRBD2. CDR3 size: 18 residues. Trimming cost V 4 bases and J 0 bases; bases outside gene matches: 8. Germline-derived CDR1 and CDR2 are MNHNS and SASEGT. The CDR3 DNA reads as TGTGCCAGCAGTGGAAGGGGAACTAGCGGGAGGAGCACAGATACGCAGTATTTT. Amino acids: CASSGRGTSGRSTDTQYF.

This clone was detected once. The rearrangement joins TRBV7-3 to TRBJ2-1; 11 bases align to TRBD2. Trimming removed 3 bases from V and 9 bases from J; junction bases left unmatched: 13. Germline loops: CDR1 SGHTA, CDR2 FQGTGA. CDR3 length equals 17 residues. The CDR3 region is CASSLTLTSGKAGEQFF. The CDR3 region has the DNA TGTGCCAGCAGCTTGACACTGACTAGCGGGAAGGCGGGTGAGCAGTTCTTC. The entire variable domain, with the rest obtained from reference TRBV7-3 and TRBJ2-1, is as follows: GAGVSQTPSNKVTEKGKYVELRCDPISGHTALYWYRQSLGQGPEFLIYFQGTGAADDSGLPNDRFFAVRPEGSVSTLKIQRTERGDSAVYLCASSLTLTSGKAGEQFFGPGTRLTVL.

This clone turned up a few times. This same CDR3 is encoded by further DNA sequences in the sample. V gene TRBV29-1 combines with J gene TRBJ1-1; D ambiguous. The CDR3 covers 10 residues. The V end lost 5 bases, the J end lost 3 bases, and 4 bases lay between the germline ends. The V gene's germline CDR1 is SQVTM and CDR2 ANQGSEA. CDR3 DNA sequence: TGCAGCGTTCTGTACACTGAAGCTTTCTTT. This encodes CSVLYTEAFF.

This chain links TRBV29-1 with TRBJ2-1; 10 positions match TRBD2. CDR1 is SQVTM and CDR2 is ANQGSEA in the germline V gene. The CDR3 has 15 residues. V gave up 5 bases and J gave up 10 bases; unmatched junction bases: 14. CDR3 amino acids: CSVSLLASGRGEQFF. The DNA of the CDR3 is TGCAGCGTTTCCCTCCTGGCTAGCGGGAGAGGAGAGCAGTTCTTC.

This rearrangement joins TRBV18 to TRBJ2-7; D might be TRBD1 (5 bases). V lost 6 bases, J lost 3 bases, and 12 bases lay in between. This CDR3 has 13 residues. Germline CDR1 and CDR2: KGHSH and LQKENI. CDR3 loop: CASSYRQIYEQYF. CDR3 DNA: TGTGCCAGCTCTTACCGACAGATCTACGAGCAGTACTTC.

There are a few counts of this clone. The V call is TRBV5-4, the J call TRBJ2-3, with 7 bases lining up with TRBD2. CDR3 size: 15 residues. The germline CDR1 and CDR2 sequences are SGHNT and YYREEE (reference sequence). J gave up 1 base and V 0 bases, and 2 bases lay outside the gene matches. The chain's CDR3 is CASSLEGGRTDTQYF. The CDR3 nucleotides read TGTGCCAGCAGCTTGGAGGGAGGGCGCACAGATACGCAGTATTTT.

The chain recombines TRBV5-6 with TRBJ1-1, with D unclear. CDR1 and CDR2 from the germline V gene are SGHDT and YYEEEE. The CDR3 runs 13 residues. Trimming pared 4 bases from V and 1 base from J, leaving 8 bases between. CDR3 DNA sequence: TGTGCCAGCAGCCTTCGTCCGAACACTGAAGCTTTCTTT. As protein: CASSLRPNTEAFF.

V is TRBV6-5 and J is TRBJ1-5, with D possibly TRBD1 on 5 matching bases. V was clipped by 6 bases and J by 0 bases, with 6 bases between them. The CDR3 totals 13 residues. CDR1 MNHEY and CDR2 SVGAGI come from the germline V gene. The CDR3 sequence: CASSRDSNQPQHF. In DNA form, the CDR3 reads TGTGCCAGCAGCAGGGATAGCAATCAGCCCCAGCATTTT.

This clone has just a few counts. J is TRBJ2-2 and V is TRBV18; the D is unclear. The CDR3 consists of 13 residues. In germline, CDR1 is KGHSH, CDR2 LQKENI. V was cut by 2 bases and J by 3 bases, with 4 bases left in between. The CDR3 DNA reads as TGTGCCAGCTCACCAAGCGACACCGGGGAGCTGTTTTTT. Translating it yields CASSPSDTGELFF.

The chain joins TRBV7-2 to TRBJ2-5; 9 bases match TRBD1. CDR1 is SGHTA and CDR2 is FQGNSA in the germline V gene. V shed 4 bases, J shed 6 bases, and the junction held 6 bases outside the gene matches. The CDR3 covers 14 residues. The CDR3 loop reads CASSSDRGLKTQYF. As DNA, the CDR3 is TGTGCCAGCAGCTCGGACAGGGGACTAAAGACCCAGTACTTC.

This clone was detected a few times. This CDR3 is CASSPSGFPQHF. The CDR3, as DNA: TGTGCCAGCAGTCCCTCAGGTTTCCCCCAGCATTTT. The chain is built from TRBV28 and TRBJ1-5; D is unresolved. CDR1 is MDHEN, CDR2 SYDVKM, per germline. The CDR3 is made up of 12 amino acids. V was pared by 5 bases and J by 10 bases, with 12 bases between.

The rearrangement joins TRBV28 to TRBJ1-1; 9 nucleotides agree with TRBD1. Germline V gene lookup returns CDR1 MDHEN and CDR2 SYDVKM. The CDR3 totals 15 residues. Germline trimming cut 7 bases from V and 7 bases from J; bases unmatched to any gene: 13. Here the CDR3 DNA reads TGTGCCAGCAAATTAAACAGGGGGCAGATCGTTGAAGCTTTCTTT. Protein: CASKLNRGQIVEAFF.

Only a few counts were recorded for this clone. The chain couples TRBV5-1 to TRBJ2-2, with D possibly being TRBD1 (6 bases). Looked up from germline, CDR1 is SGHRS and CDR2 is YFSETQ. CDR3 length equals 15 residues. V lost 6 bases and J 0 bases, leaving 12 bases between the germline ends. In DNA, the CDR3 is TGCGCCAGCATGGACAGCGTCGCGAACACCGGGGAGCTGTTTTTT. This codes for CASMDSVANTGELFF.